The clone carrying this TCR beta chain was counted a few times. The entry originates in a study of T cells in Graves' hyperthyroidism and ophthalmopathy. Germline CDR1 reads SGHNT; CDR2 reads YENEEA. V shed 5 bases and J 7 bases; nucleotides not matched to a gene: 13. CDR3 length: 17 amino acids. It was uncontrolled infection, other autoimmune disease, pregnancy or lactation that excluded patients. Authors of the study amplified TCR beta CDR3 regions from RNA transcripts. The TCR CDR3 was amplified in a first-round RT-PCR using the HTBI primer set. TCRdb used MiXCR to reprocess the multiplex PCR reads, holding one entry per CDR3 protein. The sample yields about 600,000 distinct CDR3 sequences, around 14% seen once.

Sequenced input: blood. The source of this sequence is a woman between 18 and 29 years old with Graves' ophthalmopathy. The genes are TRBV11-3 and TRBJ2-3, with 12 positions matching TRBD2. The CDR3 DNA follows: TGTGCCAGCAGCCTCGACGCGGGACTAGCGGGTAGAAATACGCAGTATTTT. Protein sequence: CASSLDAGLAGRNTQYF.